Listed below are T cell receptor beta chains from one sample, sequenced in a study of T cells after yellow fever vaccination. Each CDR3 protein is one row after TCRdb ran MiXCR on the 5' RACE reads. This sample has 400,000 to 650,000 distinct CDR3 sequences; 20% to 25% occur once, and the top ten carry 15% to 20%. Sequencing was performed on PBMCs, taken roughly 20 days after the first yellow fever vaccination. The receptors derive from a man younger than 30 who received the YFV17D yellow fever vaccine. Each CDR3 is given with its conserved first and last residue. D genes are given only for firm matches. Size is stated for part of the rows, as once, few or many counts, or as a class when the clone is expanded.

V gene: TRBV11-3
clone size: .
J gene: TRBJ2-3
D gene: TRBD1
CDR3 DNA: TGTGCCAGCAGCTTAAGGGGGACAGGATCTAGCACAGATACGCAGTATTTT
CDR3 protein: CASSLRGTGSSTDTQYF

V gene: TRBV12-3/TRBV12-4
clone size: few
J gene: TRBJ2-5
D gene: TRBD1
CDR3 DNA: TGTGCCAGCAGTGACACCGGACAGGGGGAAGAGACCCAGTACTTC
CDR3 protein: CASSDTGQGEETQYF

V gene: TRBV6-1
clone size: .
J gene: TRBJ2-2
D gene: .
CDR3 DNA: TGTGCCAGCAGTCCTTGGCAGGGCGGCACCGGGGAGCTGTTTTTT
CDR3 protein: CASSPWQGGTGELFF

V gene: TRBV6-4
clone size: many
J gene: TRBJ2-3
D gene: TRBD2
CDR3 DNA: TGTGCCAGCAGTGACTCGCGGGGGGGCGATACGCAGTATTTT
CDR3 protein: CASSDSRGGDTQYF

V gene: TRBV7-2
clone size: few
J gene: TRBJ2-2
D gene: .
CDR3 DNA: TGTGCCAGCAGCTTCGGACTACGCACCGGGGAGCTGTTTTTT
CDR3 protein: CASSFGLRTGELFF

V gene: TRBV7-2
clone size: .
J gene: TRBJ1-2
D gene: .
CDR3 DNA: TGTGCCAGCAGCTTCAGGGGCGGCGGCTACACCTTC
CDR3 protein: CASSFRGGGYTF

V gene: TRBV5-4
clone size: .
J gene: TRBJ1-1
D gene: TRBD1
CDR3 DNA: TGTGCCAGCAGCCTGGACAGGGGGCAGGCTGAAGCTTTCTTT
CDR3 protein: CASSLDRGQAEAFF

V gene: TRBV6-1
clone size: .
J gene: TRBJ2-1
D gene: .
CDR3 DNA: TGTGCCAGCAGTCCTTATAGGGACTCCACGTACAATGAGCAGTTCTTC
CDR3 protein: CASSPYRDSTYNEQFF

V gene: TRBV7-3
clone size: .
J gene: TRBJ2-7
D gene: TRBD1
CDR3 DNA: TGTGCCAGCAGCTTAGGCCCCCGGGACAGAGGCGACGAGCAGTACTTC
CDR3 protein: CASSLGPRDRGDEQYF

V gene: TRBV12-3/TRBV12-4
clone size: few
J gene: TRBJ2-7
D gene: TRBD1
CDR3 DNA: TGTGCCAGCAGTGTTTACCCGGGACAGGGTTATTACGAGCAGTACTTC
CDR3 protein: CASSVYPGQGYYEQYF

V gene: TRBV6-4
clone size: few
J gene: TRBJ1-6
D gene: .
CDR3 DNA: TGTGCCAGCAGGCCTGGAAGGCATTCACCCCTCCACTTT
CDR3 protein: CASRPGRHSPLHF

V gene: TRBV5-5
clone size: few
J gene: TRBJ2-7
D gene: .
CDR3 DNA: TGTGCCAGCAGCTTCTTTGGACCCGAGCAGTACTTC
CDR3 protein: CASSFFGPEQYF

V gene: TRBV5-1
clone size: many
J gene: TRBJ1-6
D gene: .
CDR3 DNA: TGCGCCAGCAGCTTGCAACAGGGAGGTTCACCCCTCCACTTT
CDR3 protein: CASSLQQGGSPLHF

V gene: TRBV7-9
clone size: .
J gene: TRBJ2-5
D gene: TRBD2
CDR3 DNA: TGTGCCAGCAGCTTAGTCCAGCGGGGGCAAGAGACCCAGTACTTC
CDR3 protein: CASSLVQRGQETQYF

V gene: TRBV7-2
clone size: .
J gene: TRBJ2-7
D gene: .
CDR3 DNA: TGTGCCAGCAGCTTGGGGGGGCCTCTCAACGAGCAGTACTTC
CDR3 protein: CASSLGGPLNEQYF

V gene: TRBV5-1
clone size: many
J gene: TRBJ2-2
D gene: .
CDR3 DNA: TGCGCCGGAAGAGGGGGTACCGGGGAGCTGTTTTTT
CDR3 protein: CAGRGGTGELFF

V gene: TRBV20-1
clone size: few
J gene: TRBJ2-1
D gene: TRBD1
CDR3 DNA: TGCAGTGCGGACGGGACAGGGACGAATGAGCAGTTCTTC
CDR3 protein: CSADGTGTNEQFF

V gene: TRBV5-5
clone size: .
J gene: TRBJ1-5
D gene: .
CDR3 DNA: TGTGCCAGCAGCTTGGCCGTTGATCAGCCCCAGCATTTT
CDR3 protein: CASSLAVDQPQHF

V gene: TRBV5-1
clone size: .
J gene: TRBJ2-7
D gene: TRBD1
CDR3 DNA: TGCGCCAGCAGCTCGACAGGGGAGCCCTACGAGCAGTACTTC
CDR3 protein: CASSSTGEPYEQYF

V gene: TRBV7-9
clone size: .
J gene: TRBJ2-5
D gene: TRBD2
CDR3 DNA: TGTGCCAGCAGCTCAACGACTAGCGGGGGTGAGACCCAGTACTTC
CDR3 protein: CASSSTTSGGETQYF

V gene: TRBV4-1
clone size: many
J gene: TRBJ1-2
D gene: .
CDR3 DNA: TGCGCCAGCAGGTCCGGGACAACGAACTATGGCTACACCTTC
CDR3 protein: CASRSGTTNYGYTF

V gene: TRBV11-2
clone size: few
J gene: TRBJ2-4
D gene: .
CDR3 DNA: TGTGCCAGCAGCTTATCGTCGGTAGCCGGAAACATTCAGTACTTC
CDR3 protein: CASSLSSVAGNIQYF

V gene: TRBV10-3
clone size: few
J gene: TRBJ2-5
D gene: .
CDR3 DNA: TGTGCCATCAGTGAGTCGGATCAGGGGAAGAAGGAAGAGACCCAGTACTTC
CDR3 protein: CAISESDQGKKEETQYF

V gene: TRBV19
clone size: .
J gene: TRBJ2-5
D gene: .
CDR3 DNA: TGTGCCAGTAGTATAGACAGGTGGACTTCCCAGACCCAGTACTTC
CDR3 protein: CASSIDRWTSQTQYF

V gene: TRBV7-2
clone size: few
J gene: TRBJ2-3
D gene: TRBD2
CDR3 DNA: TGTGCCAGCAGCTGGACTAGCGGGGGACCCACAGATACGCAGTATTTT
CDR3 protein: CASSWTSGGPTDTQYF